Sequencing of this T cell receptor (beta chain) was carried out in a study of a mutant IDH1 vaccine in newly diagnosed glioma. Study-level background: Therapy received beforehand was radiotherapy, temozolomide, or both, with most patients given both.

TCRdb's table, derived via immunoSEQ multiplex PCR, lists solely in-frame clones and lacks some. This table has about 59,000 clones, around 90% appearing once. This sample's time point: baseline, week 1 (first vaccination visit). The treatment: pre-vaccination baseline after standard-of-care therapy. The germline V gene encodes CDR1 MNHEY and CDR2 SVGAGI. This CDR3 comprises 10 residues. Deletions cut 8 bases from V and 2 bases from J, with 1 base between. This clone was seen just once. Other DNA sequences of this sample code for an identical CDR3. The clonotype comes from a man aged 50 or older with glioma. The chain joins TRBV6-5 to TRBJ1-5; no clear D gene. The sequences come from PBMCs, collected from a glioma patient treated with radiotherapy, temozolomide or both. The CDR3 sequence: CASGNQPQHF. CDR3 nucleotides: TGTGCCAGCGGCAATCAGCCCCAGCATTTT.